The 17 T cell receptor beta chains listed next were all sequenced from one sample in a study of T-cell reconstitution after alpha-beta-depleted transplantation in children. The TCRbeta library incorporated unique molecular identifiers. TCRdb recomputed calls from the PCR reads with MiXCR, one row per CDR3 protein. The data hold about 220,000 distinct CDR3 sequences, with about 15% observed a single time. The starting material was PBMCs, mostly from graft donor cells, obtained 360 days after TCRalphabeta/CD19-depleted stem cell transplant. These TCRs come from a male patient aged 2-15 years who had a stem cell transplant for acute lymphoblastic leukemia, so the T cells may come from the graft donor.

The rearrangement links TRBV6-2 or TRBV6-3 to TRBJ2-3, with 8 bases aligning to TRBD1. This CDR3 is 14 amino acids long. From germline, CDR1 is MNHEY and CDR2 SVGEGT. The J segment lost 3 bases and the V segment lost 6 bases, leaving 5 bases of the junction unmatched. The CDR3 DNA follows: TGTGCCAGCAGCCGGACAGGGCAAACAGATACGCAGTATTTT. Residues: CASSRTGQTDTQYF.

The rearrangement links TRBV7-8 to TRBJ2-1; 9 bases line up with TRBD1. In germline, CDR1 is SGHVS, CDR2 FQNEAQ. The CDR3 consists of 15 residues. The V gene end was trimmed by 6 bases and the J gene end by 4 bases; junction bases not matched to a gene: 7. CDR3 in DNA: TGTGCCAGCAGTCGGGACAGGGAGCTTTACAATGAGCAGTTCTTC. Translated, it gives CASSRDRELYNEQFF.

This clonotype was recorded a few times. The chain carries TRBV2 and TRBJ2-3; D remains unclear. The CDR3 spans 12 residues. The V gene lost 4 bases and the J gene lost 2 bases, with 4 bases spanning the gap. The germline gives CDR1 SNHLY, CDR2 FYNNEI. Here the CDR3 DNA reads TGTGCCAGCAGTGTGAACACAGATACGCAGTATTTT. This translates into CASSVNTDTQYF.

This clonotype was seen a few times. The J gene is TRBJ1-2, the V gene TRBV29-1, with TRBD1 identical over 7 bases. The CDR3 sequence is 15 residues long. With V trimmed by 0 bases and J by 4 bases, 8 bases remained unmatched. Germline V gene data show CDR1 as SQVTM and CDR2 as ANQGSEA. For the CDR3, the DNA is TGCAGCGTTGAAGATCGGGGCCAGGGGGGCTATGGCTACACCTTC. Encoded protein: CSVEDRGQGGYGYTF.

The sample holds many counts of this clonotype. The rearrangement uses TRBV25-1 and TRBJ2-1; D is unclear. Trimming cost V 4 bases and J 0 bases, with 10 bases left between them. CDR1 is MGHDK, CDR2 SYGVNS, per germline. The CDR3 is 15 residues long. CDR3 loop: CASSVTESSYNEQFF. CDR3 nucleotides: TGTGCCAGCAGTGTTACAGAGAGCTCCTACAATGAGCAGTTCTTC.

This clonotype has more than one count but fewer than ten. V gene TRBV7-9 combines with J gene TRBJ2-1, with TRBD1 matching 7 bases. Germline values: CDR1 SEHNR, CDR2 FQNEAQ (reference sequence). Trimming removed 2 bases from V and 4 bases from J; junction bases left unmatched: 5. This CDR3 is 15 amino acids long. CDR3 nucleotides: TGTGCCAGCAGCTTACTCAGGGGGTTTTACAATGAGCAGTTCTTC. Translating gives CASSLLRGFYNEQFF.

This clonotype was seen just once. The J gene is TRBJ2-5, the V gene TRBV12-3 or TRBV12-4; a weak D match, TRBD1 (6 bases). Trimming removed 6 bases at V and 5 bases at J, with 13 bases between. The CDR3 length is 13 residues. The CDR3: CASRPGHRETQYF. In DNA form, the CDR3 reads TGTGCCAGCAGGCCGGGACATAGGGAGACCCAGTACTTC.

The chain combines TRBV11-3 with TRBJ1-1; weak D call: TRBD1 (6 bases). Germline V lookup: CDR1 SGHNT, CDR2 YENEEA. The CDR3 spans 14 residues. The V end lost 4 bases, the J end lost 1 base, and 10 bases lay between the germline ends. The CDR3 loop reads CASSSRGGNTEAFF. The CDR3 nucleotides are TGTGCCAGCAGCTCAAGAGGGGGGAACACTGAAGCTTTCTTT.

The table lists this clonotype with many counts. V and J are TRBV4-1 and TRBJ2-7, with D perhaps assigned TRBD1 or TRBD2 (5 bases each). Deletions cut 4 bases from V and 0 bases from J, with 13 bases between. Germline lookup yields CDR1 MGHRA and CDR2 YSYEKL. This CDR3 is built from 15 residues. DNA of the CDR3: TGCGCCAGCAGCCTTAGGGACGGTAGCTCCTACGAGCAGTACTTC. It codes for CASSLRDGSSYEQYF.

The rearrangement uses TRBV7-7 and TRBJ2-1; D is unclear. There are 16 residues in the CDR3. V was cut by 1 base and J by 0 bases, with 10 bases left in between. CDR1 and CDR2 from the germline V gene are SSHAT and FNYEAQ (reference sequence). Here the CDR3 reads CASSLGRSSSYNEQFF. The CDR3 DNA reads as TGTGCCAGCAGCTTAGGGCGTAGTAGCTCCTACAATGAGCAGTTCTTC.

This chain uses TRBV20-1 with TRBJ2-5; 7 positions agree with TRBD2. With 5 bases clipped from V and 2 bases from J, the junction kept 8 bases outside the gene matches. The CDR3 spans 14 residues. In germline, CDR1 is DFQATT, CDR2 SNEGSKA (reference sequence). In nucleotides, the CDR3 is TGCAGTGCTGGGCGTGGGGGGGTACAAGAGACCCAGTACTTC. Its translation: CSAGRGGVQETQYF.

This clonotype came up many times. The V and J genes are TRBV6-5 and TRBJ1-5; D is uncertain. Germline lookup yields CDR1 MNHEY and CDR2 SVGAGI. V was pared by 6 bases and J by 10 bases, with 16 bases between. The CDR3 is 13 amino acids. This CDR3 reads CASRKTISEPQHF. The CDR3 bases are TGTGCCAGCAGAAAAACAATCTCAGAACCCCAGCATTTT.

This chain links TRBV6-2 or TRBV6-3 with TRBJ2-7, with D uncertain. V lost 2 bases, J lost 4 bases, and 3 bases lay in between. The CDR3 totals 11 residues. Looked up from germline, CDR1 is MNHEY and CDR2 is SVGEGT. The CDR3 nucleotides are TGTGCCAGCAGTTACCAATACGAGCAGTACTTC. This codes for CASSYQYEQYF.

The sample holds a few counts of this clonotype. V is TRBV12-5 and J is TRBJ1-2, with D possibly matching TRBD1 (6 bases). Germline V gene sequence: CDR1 LGHNT, CDR2 FRNRAP. Trimming took 1 base from V and 4 from J, leaving 19 bases between them. There are 17 residues in the CDR3. The CDR3 nucleotides read TGTGCTAGTGGTTTGGCCGGGCGTGGGGGCCGTGGCTATGGCTACACCTTC. It translates to CASGLAGRGGRGYGYTF.

There are a few counts of this clonotype. This chain connects TRBV18 to TRBJ2-3, with D possibly called TRBD1 or TRBD2 (6 bases each). V shed 1 base and J shed 2 bases, with 10 bases lying between them. Looked up from germline, CDR1 is KGHSH and CDR2 is LQKENI. The CDR3 covers 15 residues. The CDR3 coding sequence is TGTGCCAGCTCACCACAGGGGGGCCCCACAGATACGCAGTATTTT. Its protein product is CASSPQGGPTDTQYF.

V and J are TRBV12-3 or TRBV12-4 and TRBJ2-2, with 7 bases lining up with TRBD2. The CDR3 is 14 residues long. Unmatched junction bases numbered 5, after V lost 8 bases and J lost 2 bases. The CDR3 DNA is TGTGCCAGCTTCTGGGGGGGAAACACCGGGGAGCTGTTTTTT. As protein: CASFWGGNTGELFF.

This clonotype showed up many times. V usage is TRBV19 and J usage is TRBJ1-2, with D unclear. From germline, CDR1 is LNHDA and CDR2 SQIVND (reference sequence). Trimming left V 4 bases short and J 2 bases short, with 11 bases between. The CDR3 runs to 14 residues. CDR3 bases: TGTGCCAGTAGTAAGGGCGTCCGGAACTATGGCTACACCTTC. Protein: CASSKGVRNYGYTF.